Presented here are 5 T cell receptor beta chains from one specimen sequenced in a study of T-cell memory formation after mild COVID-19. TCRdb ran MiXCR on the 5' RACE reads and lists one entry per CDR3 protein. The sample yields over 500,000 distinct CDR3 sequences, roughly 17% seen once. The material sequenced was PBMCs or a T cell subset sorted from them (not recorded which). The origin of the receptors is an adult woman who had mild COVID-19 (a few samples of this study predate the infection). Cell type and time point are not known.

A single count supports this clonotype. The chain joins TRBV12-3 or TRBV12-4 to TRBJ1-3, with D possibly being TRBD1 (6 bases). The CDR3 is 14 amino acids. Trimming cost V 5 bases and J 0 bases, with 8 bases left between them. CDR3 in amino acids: CASSRDTSGNTIYF. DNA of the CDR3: TGTGCCAGCAGTAGGGACACCTCTGGAAACACCATATATTTT.

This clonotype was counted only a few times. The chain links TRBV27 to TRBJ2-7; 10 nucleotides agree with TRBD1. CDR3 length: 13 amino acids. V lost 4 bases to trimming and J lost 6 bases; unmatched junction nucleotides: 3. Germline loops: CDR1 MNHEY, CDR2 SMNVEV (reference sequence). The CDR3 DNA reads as TGTGCCAGCAGTTGGACAGGGGGGAGCGAGCAGTACTTC. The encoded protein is CASSWTGGSEQYF.

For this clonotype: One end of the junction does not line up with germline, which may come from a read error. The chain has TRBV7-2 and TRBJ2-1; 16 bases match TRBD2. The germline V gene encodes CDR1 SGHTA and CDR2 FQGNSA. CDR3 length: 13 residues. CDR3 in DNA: TGTGCCAGCAGCTTGGAGGGACTAGCGGGAGGGTCCTTC. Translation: CASSLEGLAGGSF.

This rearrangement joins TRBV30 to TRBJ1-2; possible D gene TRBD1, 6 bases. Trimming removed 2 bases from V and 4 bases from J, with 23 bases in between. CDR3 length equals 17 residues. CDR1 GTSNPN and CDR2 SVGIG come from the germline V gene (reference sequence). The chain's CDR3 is CAWSPRGGSGALYGYTF. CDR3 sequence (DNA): TGTGCCTGGAGTCCCAGGGGAGGCAGCGGGGCCCTCTATGGCTACACCTTC.

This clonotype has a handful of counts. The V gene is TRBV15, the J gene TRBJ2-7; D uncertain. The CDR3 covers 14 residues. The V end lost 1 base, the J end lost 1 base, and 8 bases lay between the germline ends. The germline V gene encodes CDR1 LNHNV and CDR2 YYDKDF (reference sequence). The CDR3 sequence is CATSRVSGSYEQYF. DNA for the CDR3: TGTGCCACCAGCAGAGTTTCGGGTTCCTACGAGCAGTACTTC.